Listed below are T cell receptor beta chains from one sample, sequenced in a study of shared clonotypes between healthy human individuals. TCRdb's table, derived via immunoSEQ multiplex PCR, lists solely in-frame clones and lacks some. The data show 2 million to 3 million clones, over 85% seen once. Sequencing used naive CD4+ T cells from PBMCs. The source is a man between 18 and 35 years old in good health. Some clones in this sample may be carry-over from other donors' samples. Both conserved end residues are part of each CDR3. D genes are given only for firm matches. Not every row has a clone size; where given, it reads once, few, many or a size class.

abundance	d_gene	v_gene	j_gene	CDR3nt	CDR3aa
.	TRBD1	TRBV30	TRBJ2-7	TGTGCCTGGGGGACAGGGGCCGGAGCCGAGCAGTACTTC	CAWGTGAGAEQYF
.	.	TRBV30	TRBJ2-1	TGTGCCTGGAACCTCCCGGACGCACCCGGGGAGCAGTTCTTC	CAWNLPDAPGEQFF
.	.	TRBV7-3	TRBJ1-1	TGTGCCAGCAGCTTAGGCACCCCCGACTTTGGTGAAGCTTTCTTT	CASSLGTPDFGEAFF
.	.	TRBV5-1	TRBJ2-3	TGCGCCAGCAGCTTCGGGGCAGATACGCAGTATTTT	CASSFGADTQYF
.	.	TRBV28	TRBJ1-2	TGTGCCAGCAGTTTCCTGAGGGGAGGGGGCTATGGCTACACCTTC	CASSFLRGGGYGYTF
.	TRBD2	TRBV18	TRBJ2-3	TGTGCCAGCTCACCGGGACTAGCCACAGATACGCAGTATTTT	CASSPGLATDTQYF
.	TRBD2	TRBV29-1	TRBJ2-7	TGCAGCGCGGGACTAGCGGGGGGCATCTCCTACGAGCAGTACTTC	CSAGLAGGISYEQYF
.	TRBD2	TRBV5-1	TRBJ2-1	TGCGCCAGCAGCCCTCTAGCGGGAGCCCCCAATGAGCAGTTCTTC	CASSPLAGAPNEQFF
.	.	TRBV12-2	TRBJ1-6	TGTGCAAGTCGCTTAGCAGTTGAGTTCACAGGTGTAAATTCACCCCTCCACTTT	CASRLAVEFTGVNSPLHF
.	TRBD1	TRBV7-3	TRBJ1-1	TGTGCCAGCAGCCTTAGGACAGGGGGGCATGCCACTGAAGCTTTCTTT	CASSLRTGGHATEAFF
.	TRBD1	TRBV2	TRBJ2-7	TGTGCCAGCAGCATTTTCCAGGGGGAAGGTAACGAGCAGTACTTC	CASSIFQGEGNEQYF
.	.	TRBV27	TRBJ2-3	TGTGCCAGCAGTACCCGGGGCACAGATACGCAGTATTTT	CASSTRGTDTQYF
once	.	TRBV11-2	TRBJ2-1	TGTGCCAGCACTGACAGGGGATACGGGACTAGCAATGAGCAGTTCTTC	CASTDRGYGTSNEQFF
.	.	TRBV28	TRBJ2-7	TGTGCCAGCAGTTTATCCTCCCCCAAGCAGTACTTC	CASSLSSPKQYF
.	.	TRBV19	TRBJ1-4	TGTGCCAGTAGTTCAGGCCCGGGTCGAGCTGAAAAACTGTTTTTT	CASSSGPGRAEKLFF
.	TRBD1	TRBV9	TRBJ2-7	TGTGCCAGCAGCCCCCGCGCGGACAGGGGTCTTCGGCAGTACTTC	CASSPRADRGLRQYF
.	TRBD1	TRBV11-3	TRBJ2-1	TGTGCCAGCAGCCGACAGGGCGGGTCCTACAATGAGCAGTTCTTC	CASSRQGGSYNEQFF
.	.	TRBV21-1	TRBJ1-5	TGTGCCAGCAGCAAAAGGCGCTCAAGCAATCAGCCCCAGCATTTT	CASSKRRSSNQPQHF
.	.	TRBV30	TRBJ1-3	TGTGCCTGGAGTGTACTATCCGGAAACACCATATATTTT	CAWSVLSGNTIYF
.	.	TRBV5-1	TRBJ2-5	TGCGCCAGCAGCTTGGCGCAACAAGAGACCCAGTACTTC	CASSLAQQETQYF
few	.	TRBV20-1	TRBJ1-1	TGCAGTGCCAAGGGGGACACTGAAGCTTTCTTT	CSAKGDTEAFF
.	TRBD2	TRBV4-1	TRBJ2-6	TGCGCCAGCAGCCGCAACCCTGCCCTACTAGCGGGAGGGGGCTCTGGGGCCAACGTCCTGACTTTC	CASSRNPALLAGGGSGANVLTF
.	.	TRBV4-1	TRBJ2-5	TGCGCCAGCAGCCAGACCGGGACAAAGAAAGAGACCCAGTACTTC	CASSQTGTKKETQYF
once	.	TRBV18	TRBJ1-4	TGTGCCAGCTCACTGCACAGGAGTTATGAAGAACTGTTTTTT	CASSLHRSYEELFF
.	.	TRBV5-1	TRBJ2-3	TGCGCCAGCAGCCGACCCGGACGGGATACGCAGTATTTT	CASSRPGRDTQYF
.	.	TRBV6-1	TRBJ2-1	TGTGCCAGCAGTGAAAATCGCGTTACCACCTTCTTC	CASSENRVTTFF
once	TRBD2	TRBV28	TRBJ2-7	TGTGCCAGCAGTTCTAGCGGGTTCCCCTACGAGCAGTACTTC	CASSSSGFPYEQYF
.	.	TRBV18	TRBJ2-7	TGTGCCAGCTCAGACAGTACCTACGAGCAGTACTTC	CASSDSTYEQYF
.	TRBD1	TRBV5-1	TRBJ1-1	TGCGCCAGCAGCACAGGGGTGGGACCAGGGGTGAACACTGAAGCTTTCTTT	CASSTGVGPGVNTEAFF
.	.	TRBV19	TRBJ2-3	TGTGCCAGTATCGGGCGCTCTAGCACAGATACGCAGTATTTT	CASIGRSSTDTQYF
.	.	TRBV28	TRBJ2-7	TGTGCCAGCAGCACCATCCGGGAGAGCTCATACGAGCAGTACTTC	CASSTIRESSYEQYF
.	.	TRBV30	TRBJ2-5	TGTGCCTGGAGTGAAGGAAGAGGAAACGGAGAGACCCAGTACTTC	CAWSEGRGNGETQYF
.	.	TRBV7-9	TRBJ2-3	TGTGCCAGCAGCTTAGCGGTCCAGGGGGATACGCAGTATTTT	CASSLAVQGDTQYF
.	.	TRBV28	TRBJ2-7	TGTGCCAGCAGTTTTCGGGCATGGGGCGGGCTGGGGGACGAGCAGTACTTC	CASSFRAWGGLGDEQYF